A selection of T cell receptor beta chains follows, all from one sample in a study of T-cell reconstitution after alpha-beta-depleted transplantation in children. TCRdb redid the calling of the PCR reads with MiXCR, one entry per CDR3 protein. This sample has hundreds of thousands of distinct CDR3 sequences, with approximately 12% found just once. The specimen was PBMCs, mostly from graft donor cells, collected 360 days after TCRalphabeta/CD19-depleted stem cell transplant. These receptors were collected from a male patient younger than 18 who had a stem cell transplant for acute myeloid leukemia, so the T cells may come from the graft donor. Each CDR3 is given with its conserved first and last residue. A D gene is named only where the DNA matches it firmly. Clone size, where shown, is once, few, many, or a class for clones that have expanded.

>TRBV28|.|TRBJ2-7|.
CASRGGTVSYEQYF
TGTGCCAGCAGGGGCGGGACAGTCTCCTACGAGCAGTACTTC
>TRBV29-1|TRBD2|TRBJ2-1|.
CSLAGGPGNEQFF
TGCAGCCTAGCGGGAGGGCCAGGTAATGAGCAGTTCTTC
>TRBV3-1|TRBD1|TRBJ2-1|.
CASSPGTGPHNEQFF
TGTGCCAGCAGCCCCGGGACAGGGCCTCACAATGAGCAGTTCTTC
>TRBV28|TRBD1|TRBJ1-2|.
CASTQQGATNYGYTF
TGTGCCAGCACCCAACAGGGGGCGACTAACTATGGCTACACCTTC
>TRBV5-1|.|TRBJ2-7|many
CASSLISAISYEQYF
TGCGCCAGCAGCTTGATTAGCGCCATTTCCTACGAGCAGTACTTC
>TRBV7-6|.|TRBJ1-1|many
CASSLVGAGNTEAFF
TGTGCCAGCAGCTTAGTAGGGGCTGGGAACACTGAAGCTTTCTTT
>TRBV14|.|TRBJ2-2|few
CASSLLLTGDRAGELFF
TGTGCCAGCAGCCTTCTTTTAACGGGAGATAGGGCCGGGGAGCTGTTTTTT
>TRBV24-1|.|TRBJ2-5|.
CATSDLGTGWETQYF
TGTGCCACCAGTGATTTGGGTACTGGTTGGGAGACCCAGTACTTC
>TRBV14|.|TRBJ2-2|.
CASSQDKRRVDTGELFF
TGTGCCAGCAGCCAAGACAAACGCAGGGTAGACACCGGGGAGCTGTTTTTT
>TRBV7-9|TRBD2|TRBJ2-7|few
CASSLGALAGDQYEQYF
TGTGCCAGCAGCTTAGGTGCATTAGCGGGAGATCAATACGAGCAGTACTTC
>TRBV5-1|TRBD1|TRBJ2-1|.
CASSQTAGTGHNEQFF
TGCGCCAGCAGCCAAACAGCCGGGACAGGGCACAATGAGCAGTTCTTC
>TRBV20-1|.|TRBJ2-6|many
CSARFGANVLTF
TGCAGTGCTAGGTTTGGGGCCAACGTCCTGACTTTC
>TRBV20-1|TRBD2|TRBJ2-7|many
CSARTGTSAYEQYF
TGCAGTGCTAGAACTGGGACTAGCGCTTACGAGCAGTACTTC
>TRBV29-1|.|TRBJ2-5|many
CSVAFLYQETQYF
TGCAGCGTTGCGTTCCTCTACCAAGAGACCCAGTACTTC
>TRBV15|.|TRBJ2-7|many
CATSRDQSKREQYF
TGTGCCACCAGCAGAGATCAGTCGAAACGGGAGCAGTACTTC
>TRBV7-8|TRBD2|TRBJ2-1|many
CASSPLGGKYNEQFF
TGTGCCAGCAGCCCCCTCGGGGGGAAGTACAATGAGCAGTTCTTC
>TRBV24-1|TRBD2|TRBJ2-1|many
CATSDSYPGLAFYNEQFF
TGTGCCACCAGTGATTCCTACCCGGGACTAGCGTTTTACAATGAGCAGTTCTTC
>TRBV9|.|TRBJ1-2|.
CASSVGADGYGYTF
TGTGCCAGCAGCGTAGGGGCAGACGGTTATGGCTACACCTTC
>TRBV12-3/TRBV12-4|.|TRBJ2-2|many
CASSLVWRGELFF
TGTGCCAGCAGTTTAGTCTGGCGCGGGGAGCTGTTTTTT
>TRBV7-3|.|TRBJ2-4|.
CASSDLAGSIQYF
TGTGCCAGCAGCGACCTCGCGGGTAGCATTCAGTACTTC
>TRBV3-1|.|TRBJ2-7|few
CASCQEAVPGPRSYEQYF
TGTGCCAGCTGCCAAGAGGCAGTCCCGGGACCACGCTCCTACGAGCAGTACTTC
>TRBV6-2/TRBV6-3|.|TRBJ1-4|.
CASSYTEDAKLFF
TGTGCCAGCAGTTACACGGAGGATGCAAAACTGTTTTTT
>TRBV7-2|.|TRBJ1-2|few
CASSFIGRLYYGYTF
TGTGCCAGCAGCTTTATCGGCAGACTTTACTATGGCTACACCTTC
>TRBV20-1|.|TRBJ2-3|.
CSAIRDNTDTQYF
TGCAGTGCTATAAGGGACAACACAGATACGCAGTATTTT
>TRBV28|TRBD1|TRBJ2-7|few
CASSPGVSRTGDHEQYF
TGTGCCAGCAGTCCCGGCGTCTCCCGGACAGGGGACCACGAGCAGTACTTC
>TRBV5-5|TRBD1|TRBJ1-2|.
CASSWTGSYGYTF
TGTGCCAGCAGCTGGACAGGGTCCTATGGCTACACCTTC
>TRBV29-1|TRBD1|TRBJ2-1|many
CSVEQGATYNEQFF
TGCAGCGTTGAACAGGGGGCTACCTACAATGAGCAGTTCTTC
>TRBV5-1|.|TRBJ2-7|.
CASSLYDTKWREQYF
TGCGCCAGCAGCTTGTATGATACTAAGTGGCGCGAGCAGTACTTC
>TRBV6-5|.|TRBJ2-4|many
CASSYLGTQDGKNIQYF
TGTGCCAGCAGTTACCTCGGGACCCAGGATGGCAAAAACATTCAGTACTTC
>TRBV5-6|.|TRBJ1-1|.
CASSLRLTNSEAFF
TGTGCCAGCAGCTTAAGGCTGACGAACTCTGAAGCTTTCTTT
>TRBV4-3|TRBD2|TRBJ2-1|.
CASSRLIGLAGVSEQFF
TGCGCCAGCAGCCGCCTTATAGGACTAGCGGGAGTTAGTGAGCAGTTCTTC
>TRBV12-3/TRBV12-4|TRBD2|TRBJ2-1|many
CASSLDGTSGDEQFF
TGTGCCAGCAGTTTAGACGGGACTAGCGGGGATGAGCAGTTCTTC
>TRBV19|.|TRBJ2-1|.
CASSIGQDRSFYNGQFF
TGTGCCAGTAGTATTGGTCAGGACAGAAGTTTCTACAATGGGCAGTTCTTC
>TRBV28|TRBD2|TRBJ2-3|once
CASGTSGRTLGTDTQYF
TGTGCCAGCGGCACTAGCGGGAGGACCTTAGGCACAGATACGCAGTATTTT
>TRBV4-2|TRBD2|TRBJ2-5|.
CASSQGERGVGETQYF
TGTGCCAGCAGCCAAGGGGAGCGGGGGGTCGGGGAGACCCAGTACTTC
>TRBV19|.|TRBJ2-2|few
CASTLTRRTGELFF
TGTGCCAGTACCCTGACTAGGCGCACCGGGGAGCTGTTTTTT
>TRBV10-3|.|TRBJ2-7|few
CAISEADVQYF
TGTGCCATCAGTGAGGCGGACGTGCAGTACTTC
>TRBV29-1|TRBD2|TRBJ2-2|many
CSVPSGLGGGELFF
TGCAGCGTCCCCTCGGGACTAGGGGGCGGGGAGCTGTTTTTT
>TRBV20-1|TRBD1|TRBJ2-3|.
CIGDRGTDTQYF
TGCATAGGGGACAGGGGCACAGATACGCAGTATTTT
>TRBV4-3|.|TRBJ2-7|few
CASSQGMVSGYEQYF
TGCGCCAGCAGCCAAGGCATGGTTAGCGGCTACGAGCAGTACTTC
>TRBV5-1|.|TRBJ1-1|few
CASSFGHPNTEAFF
TGCGCCAGCAGCTTCGGACACCCGAACACTGAAGCTTTCTTT
>TRBV28|TRBD2|TRBJ2-2|many
CASSWLLAGGNTGELFF
TGTGCCAGCAGTTGGTTACTAGCGGGAGGGAACACCGGGGAGCTGTTTTTT
>TRBV3-1|TRBD2|TRBJ2-2|.
CASRYSGGAVGELFF
TGTGCCAGCAGGTACAGCGGGGGGGCCGTCGGGGAGCTGTTTTTT
>TRBV7-9|TRBD1|TRBJ1-1|.
CASSLAVAGGLTEAFF
TGTGCCAGCAGCTTAGCGGTGGCAGGGGGGCTCACTGAAGCTTTCTTT
>TRBV28|TRBD2|TRBJ2-1|many
CASRGLAGGHYNEQFF
TGTGCCAGCAGGGGACTAGCGGGAGGACACTACAATGAGCAGTTCTTC
>TRBV28|.|TRBJ2-5|.
CASRQDPRRETQYF
TGTGCCAGCAGACAAGACCCGAGAAGGGAGACCCAGTACTTC
>TRBV29-1|TRBD2|TRBJ2-5|many
CSVEGTSGRASKETQYF
TGCAGCGTTGAAGGTACTAGCGGGAGGGCCTCGAAAGAGACCCAGTACTTC
>TRBV7-9|.|TRBJ2-5|few
CASSGSQETQYF
TGTGCCAGTTCGGGAAGCCAAGAGACCCAGTACTTC
>TRBV12-3/TRBV12-4|.|TRBJ2-5|.
CASSLDSSGETQYF
TGTGCCAGCAGTTTAGATTCCAGCGGAGAGACCCAGTACTTC